This T cell receptor beta chain was sequenced for a study of blood T cell repertoires in COVID-19. Study details: Acute and convalescent COVID-19 specimens originated in the United States, Italy and Spain.

The Seattle patients, enrolled during active infection, were followed longitudinally. Germline V gives CDR1 LGHNA, CDR2 YNFKEQ. Between the trimmed V and J ends, which lost 1 base and 4 bases, there was a span of 10 bases. This CDR3 region has 14 residues. Only in-frame clones appear in the TCRdb table, and some are missing; sequencing was by immunoSEQ multiplex PCR. This table holds over 250,000 clones, 80% to 90% found once. The receptor comes from a woman in her 70s with COVID-19, enrolled during active disease. Sample: peripheral blood. This chain uses TRBV4-2 with TRBJ1-2; D is unclear. CDR3 nucleotide sequence: TGTGCCAGCAGCCAAGTAACTGGGAGCTATGGCTACACCTTC. Protein product: CASSQVTGSYGYTF.